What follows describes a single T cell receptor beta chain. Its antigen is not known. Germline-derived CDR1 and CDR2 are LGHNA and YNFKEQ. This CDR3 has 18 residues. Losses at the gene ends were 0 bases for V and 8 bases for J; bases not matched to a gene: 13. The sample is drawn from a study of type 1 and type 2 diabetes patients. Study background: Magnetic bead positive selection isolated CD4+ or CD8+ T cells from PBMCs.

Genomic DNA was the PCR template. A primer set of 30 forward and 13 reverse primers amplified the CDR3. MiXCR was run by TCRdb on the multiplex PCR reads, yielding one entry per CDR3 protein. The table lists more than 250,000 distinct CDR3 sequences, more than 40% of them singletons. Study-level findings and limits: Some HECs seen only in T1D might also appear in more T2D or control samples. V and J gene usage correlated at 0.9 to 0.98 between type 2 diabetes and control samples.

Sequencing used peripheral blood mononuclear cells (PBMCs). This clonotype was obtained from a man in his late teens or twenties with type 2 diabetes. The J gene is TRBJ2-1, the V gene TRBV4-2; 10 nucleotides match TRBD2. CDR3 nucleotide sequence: TGTGCCAGCAGCCAAGAATGGGGCGCACTAGCGGGGTTGTATGAGCAGTTCTTC. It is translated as CASSQEWGALAGLYEQFF.